Following are 31 T cell receptor beta chains from one sample sequenced in a study of cytomegalovirus exposure and HLA in healthy donors. It was with 60 Vbeta and 13 Jbeta primers that the PCR ran. Produced via immunoSEQ multiplex PCR; TCRdb's table is partial and in-frame only. The sample has 150,000 or so clones; roughly 77% are singletons. The source material was PBMCs. These TCRs come from a man between 18 and 29 years old in good health and CMV-seropositive.

The chain uses TRBV6-4 and TRBJ2-3, with 9 bases aligning to TRBD2. V was clipped by 2 bases and J by 6 bases; unmatched bases: 3. The CDR3 has 14 residues. Germline loops: CDR1 MRHNA, CDR2 SNTAGT. CDR3 region: CASSDIAGGDTQYF. The CDR3 coding sequence is TGTGCCAGCAGTGACATTGCGGGAGGGGATACGCAGTATTTT.

The V call is TRBV19, the J call TRBJ1-1; D may be TRBD1 (5 bases). Germline CDR1 LNHDA, CDR2 SQIVND (reference sequence). CDR3 length equals 14 residues. The V gene lost 6 bases and the J gene lost 4 bases, with 15 bases spanning the gap. Here the CDR3 DNA reads TGTGCCAGTAGCCCTGGGCAGGGTCTCACTGAAGCTTTCTTT. Translated: CASSPGQGLTEAFF.

V usage is TRBV10-3 and J usage is TRBJ1-1, with D possibly being TRBD1 (5 bases). The CDR3 runs to 15 residues. The germline gives CDR1 ENHRY, CDR2 SYGVKD. V lost 3 bases, J lost 0 bases, and 11 bases lay in between. Written as DNA, the CDR3 is TGTGCCATCAGTGAAACAGGTGGGATGAACACTGAAGCTTTCTTT. Translating gives CAISETGGMNTEAFF.

This clone was counted between two and nine times. V and J are TRBV9 and TRBJ1-2; the match to TRBD1 covers 8 bases. CDR1 is SGDLS, CDR2 YYNGEE, per germline. The CDR3 runs 15 residues. Losses at the gene ends were 0 bases for V and 4 bases for J; bases not matched to a gene: 5. DNA for the CDR3: TGTGCCAGCAGCGTAGAGGGGACAGGCTCCTATGGCTACACCTTC. As protein: CASSVEGTGSYGYTF.

V gene TRBV5-1 combines with J gene TRBJ2-3, with TRBD1 matching 8 bases. CDR3 length equals 15 residues. Germline trimming cut 3 bases from V and 1 base from J; bases unmatched to any gene: 4. CDR1 and CDR2 (germline): SGHRS, YFSETQ. CDR3 nucleotide sequence: TGCGCCAGCAGCTCCACGGGACAGGGCACAGATACGCAGTATTTT. It codes for CASSSTGQGTDTQYF.

The chain is built from TRBV7-2 and TRBJ2-3; D is possibly TRBD1 (6 bases). The V gene's germline CDR1 is SGHTA and CDR2 FQGNSA. The CDR3 covers 13 residues. The V end was cut by 1 base, the J end by 5 bases, with 7 bases between. CDR3 coding DNA: TGTGCCAGCAGCTTAGAACAGGGAGATACGCAGTATTTT. Protein product: CASSLEQGDTQYF. The full variable domain, its missing parts supplied by reference TRBV7-2 and TRBJ2-3, is GAGVSQSPSNKVTEKGKDVELRCDPISGHTALYWYRQSLGQGLEFLIYFQGNSAPDKSGLPSDRFSAERTGGSVSTLTIQRTQQEDSAVYLCASSLEQGDTQYFGPGTRLTVL.

The chain combines TRBV5-5 with TRBJ1-1; no definite D call. Trimming took 3 bases from V and 7 from J, leaving 13 bases between them. Germline V CDR1 and CDR2: SGHKS, YYEKEE (reference sequence). CDR3 length equals 13 residues. CDR3 in DNA: TGTGCCAGCAGCTCCCCCCCGCAGATTGAAGCTTTCTTT. This codes for CASSSPPQIEAFF.

The chain uses TRBV11-3 and TRBJ1-1, with 7 bases lining up with TRBD1. This CDR3 contains 13 residues. V lost 5 bases to trimming and J lost 5 bases; unmatched junction nucleotides: 5. CDR1 is SGHNT and CDR2 is YENEEA in the germline V gene. This CDR3 reads CASSGIQGTEAFF. In DNA, the CDR3 is TGTGCCAGCAGCGGAATACAGGGGACTGAAGCTTTCTTT.

This clone appeared a single time. The chain combines TRBV5-4 with TRBJ1-1, with D perhaps TRBD1 (6 bases). The germline V gene has CDR1 SGHNT and CDR2 YYREEE (reference sequence). V lost 4 bases and J lost 3, with 16 bases in between. The CDR3 loop spans 15 amino acids. CDR3 in DNA: TGTGCCAGCAGCGACCGACGGGGGGCTGACACTGAAGCTTTCTTT. Translation gives CASSDRRGADTEAFF.

This clone has just a few counts. CDR3 bases: TGTGCCAGCAGTGCCGGGACTAGCGTATACAATGAGCAGTTCTTC. Its translation is CASSAGTSVYNEQFF. The chain combines TRBV25-1 with TRBJ2-1, with 10 positions matching TRBD2. Trimming cost V 4 bases and J 4 bases; bases outside gene matches: 4. There are 15 residues in the CDR3. Germline assignment: CDR1 MGHDK and CDR2 SYGVNS.

A remark on this clone: The junction differs from germline at one of its ends, possibly a read error. The rearrangement uses TRBV7-7 and TRBJ2-5, with TRBD1 matching over 11 bases. CDR1 and CDR2 from the germline V gene are SSHAT and FNYEAQ (reference sequence). CDR3 length equals 15 residues. The CDR3 spells CASSQGQGAEETQYF. The CDR3 DNA follows: TGTGCTAGCAGTCAAGGACAGGGGGCTGAAGAGACCCAGTACTTC.

The rearrangement links TRBV7-9 to TRBJ1-2; D uncertain. This CDR3 has 16 amino acids. Germline loops: CDR1 SEHNR, CDR2 FQNEAQ (reference sequence). V lost 1 base and J lost 1, with 13 bases in between. The CDR3 loop is CASSLDQAHHNYGYTF. CDR3 nucleotides: TGTGCCAGCAGCTTAGACCAGGCACACCATAACTATGGCTACACCTTC.

The chain recombines TRBV5-1 with TRBJ2-5; 7 positions match TRBD1. Germline lookup yields CDR1 SGHRS and CDR2 YFSETQ. The CDR3 runs 14 residues. J was trimmed by 2 bases and V by 4 bases; bases with no gene match: 5. CDR3 region: CASSIGTVQETQYF. The DNA of the CDR3 is TGCGCCAGCAGCATCGGGACAGTTCAAGAGACCCAGTACTTC.

The chain combines TRBV28 with TRBJ1-2; 7 nucleotides line up with TRBD1. CDR1 is MDHEN, CDR2 SYDVKM, per germline. V dropped 5 bases and J dropped 4; count of bases not matched to a gene: 16. The CDR3 is 17 residues long. In DNA, the CDR3 is TGTGCCAGCAGTCCACTAAATATTGGGACAGAGTCCTATGGCTACACCTTC. Translation gives CASSPLNIGTESYGYTF.

The V call is TRBV6-5, the J call TRBJ1-1; D remains unclear. The germline CDR1 and CDR2 sequences are MNHEY and SVGAGI. Trimming removed 8 bases from V and 3 bases from J, with 13 bases in between. The CDR3 sequence is 13 residues long. CDR3 residues: CASARQTYTEAFF. DNA for the CDR3: TGTGCCAGCGCGAGGCAGACCTACACTGAAGCTTTCTTT.

Only a few counts were recorded for this clone. The genes are TRBV14 and TRBJ2-5, with TRBD1 identical over 9 bases. The germline CDR1 and CDR2 sequences are SGHDN and FVKESK. The CDR3 extends over 17 amino acids. V lost 2 bases and J lost 2; bases outside the gene matches: 9. The CDR3 DNA reads as TGTGCCAGCAGCCAAATCATAGGACAGGGGAGGCAAGAGACCCAGTACTTC. It yields the protein CASSQIIGQGRQETQYF.

The J gene is TRBJ1-6, the V gene TRBV7-3; D not certain. The germline V gene encodes CDR1 SGHTA and CDR2 FQGTGA. V was pared by 3 bases and J by 5 bases, with 11 bases between. The CDR3 contains 15 residues. CDR3 loop: CASSLGRIHNSPLHF. CDR3 bases: TGTGCCAGCAGCTTGGGCAGGATCCATAATTCACCCCTCCACTTT. The full variable domain, rest sourced from reference TRBV7-3 and TRBJ1-6, is GAGVSQTPSNKVTEKGKYVELRCDPISGHTALYWYRQSLGQGPEFLIYFQGTGAADDSGLPNDRFFAVRPEGSVSTLKIQRTERGDSAVYLCASSLGRIHNSPLHFGNGTRLTVT.

The V call is TRBV29-1, the J call TRBJ2-5; 7 positions match TRBD1. There are 13 residues in the CDR3. The V gene end was trimmed by 4 bases and the J gene end by 5 bases; junction bases not matched to a gene: 7. Germline assignment: CDR1 SQVTM and CDR2 ANQGSEA. In DNA, the CDR3 is TGCAGCGTTGCGTTGAGACAGGGTGAGACCCAGTACTTC. This codes for CSVALRQGETQYF.

The sample holds a few counts of this clone. The gene calls are TRBV30 and TRBJ1-4, with D perhaps TRBD1 (5 bases). CDR3 length: 14 residues. V was pared by 2 bases and J by 7 bases, with 14 bases between. In germline, CDR1 is GTSNPN, CDR2 SVGIG (reference sequence). In DNA form, the CDR3 reads TGTGCCTGGAGTCCGAGGACATTGGGTGAAAAACTGTTTTTT. The encoded protein is CAWSPRTLGEKLFF.

The chain uses TRBV2 and TRBJ1-5; no clear D. Germline V lookup: CDR1 SNHLY, CDR2 FYNNEI. The V end was cut by 5 bases, the J end by 5 bases, with 7 bases between. The CDR3 runs to 12 residues. The CDR3 spells CASSWADQPQHF. The CDR3 nucleotides read TGTGCCAGCAGTTGGGCTGATCAGCCCCAGCATTTT.

This clone was picked up a small number of times. The rearrangement links TRBV6-1 to TRBJ2-2; 9 nucleotides align to TRBD2. Germline assignment: CDR1 MNHNS and CDR2 SASEGT. V lost 7 bases to trimming and J lost 4 bases; unmatched junction nucleotides: 7. The CDR3 runs 15 residues. The CDR3 here is CASTLAGASTGELFF. The CDR3 nucleotides are TGTGCCAGCACCTTAGCGGGAGCGAGCACCGGGGAGCTGTTTTTT.

The chain recombines TRBV4-1 with TRBJ2-3; 7 nucleotides line up with TRBD1. The CDR3 is 16 amino acids. In germline, CDR1 is MGHRA, CDR2 YSYEKL. The V and J ends lost 2 bases and 3 bases, in that order; junction bases with no gene match: 8. The CDR3 nucleotides read TGCGCCAGCAGCCAATCAAGGACAGGTTTAACAGATACGCAGTATTTT. Translated: CASSQSRTGLTDTQYF.

This clone was recorded a few times. V gene TRBV6-1 combines with J gene TRBJ1-1; D is uncertain. The length of the CDR3 is 13 residues. Trimming removed 6 bases at V and 1 base at J, with 9 bases between. Germline loops: CDR1 MNHNS, CDR2 SASEGT. The CDR3 sequence is CASRPTKNTEAFF. The CDR3 region has the DNA TGTGCCAGCAGGCCCACAAAGAACACTGAAGCTTTCTTT.

The CDR3 DNA sequence: TGTGCCAGCAGTTTATCCCGACTAGCGGGGGGGCTCAGGGTTACGCAGTATTTT. Its protein is CASSLSRLAGGLRVTQYF. The V gene is TRBV27, the J gene TRBJ2-3, with 14 positions matching TRBD2. This CDR3 is 18 amino acids long. V shed 0 bases and J 8 bases; nucleotides not matched to a gene: 10. Germline V CDR1 and CDR2: MNHEY, SMNVEV (reference sequence).

The chain uses TRBV25-1 and TRBJ1-5, with TRBD1 identical over 7 bases. The V and J ends lost 4 bases and 4 bases, in that order; junction bases with no gene match: 4. From germline, CDR1 is MGHDK and CDR2 SYGVNS. The CDR3 has 14 amino acids. The CDR3: CASSGAGGNQPQHF. The CDR3 nucleotides read TGTGCCAGCAGTGGGGCAGGGGGAAATCAGCCCCAGCATTTT.

The chain carries TRBV6-4 and TRBJ1-4, with D perhaps TRBD1 (5 bases). The CDR3 has 15 amino acids. Germline V gene data show CDR1 as MRHNA and CDR2 as SNTAGT. Trimming cost V 10 bases and J 3 bases, with 18 bases left between them. Written as DNA, the CDR3 is TGTGCCAACCCCCGCAGGGCGGAATCTAATGAAAAACTGTTTTTT. Translating it yields CANPRRAESNEKLFF.

The genes are TRBV5-6 and TRBJ2-1, with D possibly being TRBD2 (6 bases). V was shortened by 2 bases and J by 1 base, with 13 bases between the two germline ends. Looked up from germline, CDR1 is SGHDT and CDR2 is YYEEEE. CDR3 length equals 16 residues. The CDR3 nucleotides are TGTGCCAGCAGCTTCCGGAGGGAGTGGTCCTACAATGAGCAGTTCTTC. Translating gives CASSFRREWSYNEQFF.

The genes are TRBV7-9 and TRBJ1-1, with 8 nucleotides matching TRBD1. This CDR3 has 13 amino acids. CDR1 and CDR2 (germline): SEHNR, FQNEAQ (reference sequence). V shed 5 bases and J 6 bases; nucleotides not matched to a gene: 5. Here the CDR3 reads CASSTHRGAEAFF. The CDR3 coding sequence is TGTGCCAGCAGCACGCACAGGGGGGCTGAAGCTTTCTTT.

Points on this clone: This same CDR3 is encoded by further DNA sequences in the sample. The rearrangement joins TRBV30 to TRBJ2-1; a weak D match, TRBD1 (6 bases). This CDR3 comprises 14 residues. Germline V lookup: CDR1 GTSNPN, CDR2 SVGIG (reference sequence). The ends were cut back, 0 bases at V and 7 bases at J, with 13 bases in the middle. In DNA form, the CDR3 reads TGTGCCTGGAGTGTATCACAAAGGGGGAATGAGCAGTTCTTC. Translation: CAWSVSQRGNEQFF.

This clone was seen only a few times. CDR3 coding DNA: TGTGCCAGCAGTGAAGAAATTCTTGGCTACACCTTC. This translates into CASSEEILGYTF. The rearrangement joins TRBV2 to TRBJ1-2; D call uncertain. The CDR3 totals 12 residues. Deletions cut 1 base from V and 7 bases from J, with 7 bases between. The V gene's germline CDR1 is SNHLY and CDR2 FYNNEI.

This clone was found a few times. The V gene is TRBV15, the J gene TRBJ1-1; the match to TRBD1 covers 9 bases. The CDR3 extends over 19 amino acids. Trimming cost V 0 bases and J 1 base; bases outside gene matches: 12. CDR1 and CDR2 (germline): LNHNV, YYDKDF (reference sequence). As DNA, the CDR3 is TGTGCCACCAGCAGAGATAACTGGGGACAGGGAAACGGGAACACTGAAGCTTTCTTT. It codes for CATSRDNWGQGNGNTEAFF.